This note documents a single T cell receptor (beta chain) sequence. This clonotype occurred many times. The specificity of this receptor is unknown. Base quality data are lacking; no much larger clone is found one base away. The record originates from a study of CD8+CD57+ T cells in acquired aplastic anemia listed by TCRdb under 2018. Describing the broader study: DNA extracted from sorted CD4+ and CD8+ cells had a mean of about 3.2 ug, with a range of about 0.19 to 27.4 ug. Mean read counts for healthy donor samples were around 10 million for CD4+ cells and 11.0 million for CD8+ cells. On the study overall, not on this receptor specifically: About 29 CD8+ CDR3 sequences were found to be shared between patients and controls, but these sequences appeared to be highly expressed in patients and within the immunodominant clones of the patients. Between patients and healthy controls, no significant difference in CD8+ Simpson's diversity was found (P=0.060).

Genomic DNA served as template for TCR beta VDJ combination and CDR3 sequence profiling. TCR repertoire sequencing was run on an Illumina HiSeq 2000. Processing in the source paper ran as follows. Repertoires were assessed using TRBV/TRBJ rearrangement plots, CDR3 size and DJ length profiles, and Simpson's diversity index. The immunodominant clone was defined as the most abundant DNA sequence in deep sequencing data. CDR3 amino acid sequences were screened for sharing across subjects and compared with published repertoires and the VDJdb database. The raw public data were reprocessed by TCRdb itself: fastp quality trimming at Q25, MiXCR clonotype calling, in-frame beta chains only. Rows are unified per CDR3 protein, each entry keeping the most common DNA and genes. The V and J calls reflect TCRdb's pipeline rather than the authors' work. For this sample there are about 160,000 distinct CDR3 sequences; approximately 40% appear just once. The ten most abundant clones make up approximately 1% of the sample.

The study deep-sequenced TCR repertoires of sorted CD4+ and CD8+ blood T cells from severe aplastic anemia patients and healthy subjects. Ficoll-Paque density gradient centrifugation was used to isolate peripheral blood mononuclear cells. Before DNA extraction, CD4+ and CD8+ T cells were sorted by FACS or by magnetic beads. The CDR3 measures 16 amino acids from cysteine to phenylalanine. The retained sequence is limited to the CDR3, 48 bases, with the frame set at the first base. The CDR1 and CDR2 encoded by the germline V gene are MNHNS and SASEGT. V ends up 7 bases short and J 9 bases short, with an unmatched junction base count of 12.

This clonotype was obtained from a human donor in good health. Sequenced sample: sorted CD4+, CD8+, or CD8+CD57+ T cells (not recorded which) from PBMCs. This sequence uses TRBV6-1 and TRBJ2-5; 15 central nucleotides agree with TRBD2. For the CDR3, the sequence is CASIPGTSGGQVAQYF. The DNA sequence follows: TGTGCCAGCATCCCTGGGACTAGCGGGGGGCAAGTGGCCCAGTACTTC.